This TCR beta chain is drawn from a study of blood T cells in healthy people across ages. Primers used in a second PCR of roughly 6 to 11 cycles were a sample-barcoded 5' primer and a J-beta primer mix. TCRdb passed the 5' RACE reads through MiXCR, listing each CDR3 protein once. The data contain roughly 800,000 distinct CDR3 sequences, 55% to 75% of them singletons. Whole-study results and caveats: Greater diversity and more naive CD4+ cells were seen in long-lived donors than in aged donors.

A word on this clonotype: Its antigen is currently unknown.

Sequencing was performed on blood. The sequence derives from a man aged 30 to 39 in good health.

The CDR3 DNA reads as TGCAGTGCTAGTGGACGGGCTGAAGCTTTCTTT. This sequence encodes CSASGRAEAFF. The V call is TRBV20-1, the J call TRBJ1-1; no clear D. The germline V gene encodes CDR1 DFQATT and CDR2 SNEGSKA (reference sequence). This CDR3 has 11 residues. V was clipped by 3 bases and J by 6 bases, with 8 bases between them.